Only a few counts were recorded for the clone carrying this T cell receptor (beta chain). No antigen is known for it. This may arise from a read error, as a much more abundant clone is one base away. This specimen belongs to a study of CD8+CD57+ T cells in acquired aplastic anemia. Study outcomes and limitations: Sharing between patients and controls was observed for roughly 29 CD8+ CDR3 sequences.

For CDR3 and TCR beta VDJ profiling, genomic DNA was the template used. Each CDR3 protein gets one entry after TCRdb re-called the reads with MiXCR. The sample lists roughly 240,000 distinct CDR3 sequences; approximately 45% were seen once. Germline V lookup: CDR1 MNHEY, CDR2 SVGAGI. V lost 0 bases and J lost 4, with 12 bases in between. This CDR3 has 15 residues. In patients chosen for sequencing, flow cytometry had shown CD8+CD57+ cell expansion. Blood was sampled before the patients had received any therapy. The TCR was taken from a human donor with aplastic anemia. Sequenced: sorted CD4+, CD8+, or CD8+CD57+ T cells (not recorded which) from PBMCs. The chain links TRBV6-5 to TRBJ1-2; no definite D call. The CDR3 DNA follows: TGTGCCAGCAGTTACTCGGCGGGGTCAGGCTATGGCTACACCTTC. Its translation is CASSYSAGSGYGYTF.